This T cell receptor (beta chain) stems from a study of breast tumors, draining lymph nodes, adjacent tissues. Broader study findings: Tumor TCR diversity was below lymph nodes but above nontumor tissue. Tumor and nontumor repertoires were significantly more similar in luminal-like than in basal-like breast cancer.

The V gene's germline CDR1 is SGHAT and CDR2 FQNNGV. J was trimmed by 5 bases and V by 4 bases; bases with no gene match: 4. This CDR3 is built from 13 residues. Breast cancer patients provided tissue from their axillary draining lymph nodes. This clonotype was counted ten times or more. Its antigen is not identified. MiXCR was run by TCRdb on the multiplex PCR reads, yielding one entry per CDR3 protein. Of about 170,000 distinct CDR3 sequences listed, 30% to 35% are singletons. This clonotype originated in a female donor with breast cancer. Some clones in this sample may be carry-over from other donors' samples. This chain links TRBV11-2 with TRBJ2-5, with 7 bases that match TRBD1. Specimen: axillary lymph node tissue. CDR3 DNA: TGTGCCAGCAGCTCCGACAGGGCGGAGACCCAGTACTTC. It translates to CASSSDRAETQYF.